The rows below give T cell receptor beta chains drawn from one sample of a study of shared clonotypes between healthy human individuals. The repertoire was sequenced with immunoSEQ multiplex PCR; TCRdb's copy has only in-frame clones and lacks some. The sample lists about 2.1 million clones; approximately 94% were seen once. The sequencing input was naive CD8+ T cells from PBMCs. All receptors derive from a man younger than 30 in good health. Some clones in this sample may be carry-over from other donors' samples. CDR3s include the opening cysteine and the closing phenylalanine or tryptophan. The D gene is left open where the match is weak. Clone sizes are given selectively: once, few, many, or a class where the clone is expanded.

V gene: TRBV5-1
J gene: TRBJ2-6
D gene: TRBD1
clone size: -
CDR3 protein: CASRPLPDRSSGANVLTF
CDR3 DNA: TGCGCCAGCAGGCCACTCCCGGACAGGAGCTCTGGGGCCAACGTCCTGACTTTC

V gene: TRBV11-2
J gene: TRBJ2-4
D gene: TRBD1
clone size: -
CDR3 protein: CASSLDHGTAQAKNIQYF
CDR3 DNA: TGTGCCAGCAGCTTAGATCATGGGACAGCTCAGGCCAAAAACATTCAGTACTTC

V gene: TRBV6-5
J gene: TRBJ1-1
D gene: -
clone size: -
CDR3 protein: CASIAGEGVEAFF
CDR3 DNA: TGTGCCAGTATCGCAGGGGAAGGAGTCGAAGCTTTCTTT

V gene: TRBV7-9
J gene: TRBJ2-3
D gene: -
clone size: -
CDR3 protein: CASSFRPQGTQYF
CDR3 DNA: TGTGCCAGCAGCTTCCGCCCCCAGGGTACGCAGTATTTT

V gene: TRBV11-2
J gene: TRBJ2-7
D gene: TRBD2
clone size: -
CDR3 protein: CASSQPGLAASYEQYF
CDR3 DNA: TGTGCCAGCAGCCAACCGGGACTAGCGGCCTCCTACGAGCAGTACTTC

V gene: TRBV11-1
J gene: TRBJ2-2
D gene: -
clone size: -
CDR3 protein: CAISDRRDTGELFF
CDR3 DNA: TGTGCCATTTCGGACAGGAGGGACACCGGGGAGCTGTTTTTT

V gene: TRBV5-6
J gene: TRBJ2-7
D gene: -
clone size: once
CDR3 protein: CASSLRADITYEQYF
CDR3 DNA: TGTGCCAGCAGCTTGCGGGCGGATATAACCTACGAGCAGTACTTC

V gene: TRBV30
J gene: TRBJ2-7
D gene: -
clone size: -
CDR3 protein: CAWTRANSYEQYF
CDR3 DNA: TGTGCCTGGACCAGGGCGAACTCCTACGAGCAGTACTTC

V gene: TRBV6-1
J gene: TRBJ2-7
D gene: TRBD2
clone size: -
CDR3 protein: CASSAGLAGEQYF
CDR3 DNA: TGTGCCAGCAGTGCGGGACTAGCGGGGGAGCAGTACTTC

V gene: TRBV28
J gene: TRBJ2-7
D gene: TRBD1
clone size: -
CDR3 protein: CASRPQFRDRGHYEQYF
CDR3 DNA: TGTGCCAGCAGGCCTCAATTCCGGGACAGGGGGCACTACGAGCAGTACTTC

V gene: TRBV2
J gene: TRBJ2-7
D gene: TRBD1
clone size: -
CDR3 protein: CASIPRQGASYEQYF
CDR3 DNA: TGTGCCAGCATCCCGCGGCAGGGGGCGAGCTACGAGCAGTACTTC

V gene: TRBV27
J gene: TRBJ2-7
D gene: TRBD1
clone size: -
CDR3 protein: CASSSTGTATYEQYF
CDR3 DNA: TGTGCCAGCAGTTCTACCGGGACAGCCACCTACGAGCAGTACTTC

V gene: TRBV11-2
J gene: TRBJ1-2
D gene: -
clone size: -
CDR3 protein: CASSGSSGLAGYTF
CDR3 DNA: TGTGCCAGCAGCGGGAGTTCAGGGCTGGCTGGCTACACCTTC

V gene: TRBV11-3
J gene: TRBJ2-1
D gene: -
clone size: -
CDR3 protein: CASSQYRGNEQFF
CDR3 DNA: TGTGCCAGCAGCCAATATCGCGGCAATGAGCAGTTCTTC

V gene: TRBV7-9
J gene: TRBJ2-3
D gene: -
clone size: once
CDR3 protein: CASSLGYGRTDTQYF
CDR3 DNA: TGTGCCAGCAGCTTAGGTTACGGGAGAACAGATACGCAGTATTTT

V gene: TRBV28
J gene: TRBJ2-7
D gene: -
clone size: -
CDR3 protein: CASSPQLYEQYF
CDR3 DNA: TGTGCCAGCAGCCCGCAACTATACGAGCAGTACTTC

V gene: TRBV4-1
J gene: TRBJ1-1
D gene: -
clone size: few
CDR3 protein: CASSQMHHGQEAFF
CDR3 DNA: TGCGCCAGCAGCCAGATGCACCACGGACAAGAAGCTTTCTTT

V gene: TRBV29-1
J gene: TRBJ2-1
D gene: -
clone size: -
CDR3 protein: CSVEGYNEQFF
CDR3 DNA: TGCAGCGTTGAGGGGTACAATGAGCAGTTCTTC

V gene: TRBV27
J gene: TRBJ2-5
D gene: TRBD2
clone size: -
CDR3 protein: CASTSPSGPETQYF
CDR3 DNA: TGTGCCAGCACCAGTCCTAGCGGGCCGGAGACCCAGTACTTC

V gene: TRBV7-9
J gene: TRBJ2-7
D gene: TRBD2
clone size: once
CDR3 protein: CASRSGLAPSSYEQYF
CDR3 DNA: TGTGCCAGCAGATCGGGACTAGCGCCGAGCTCCTACGAGCAGTACTTC

V gene: TRBV7-9
J gene: TRBJ2-1
D gene: TRBD2
clone size: -
CDR3 protein: CASSPLTSGRGNEQFF
CDR3 DNA: TGTGCCAGCAGCCCATTGACTAGCGGGAGAGGTAATGAGCAGTTCTTC

V gene: TRBV4-3
J gene: TRBJ1-5
D gene: -
clone size: few
CDR3 protein: CASSQDGAWPQHF
CDR3 DNA: TGCGCCAGCAGCCAAGATGGGGCGTGGCCCCAGCATTTT

V gene: TRBV7-9
J gene: TRBJ2-4
D gene: TRBD2
clone size: -
CDR3 protein: CASSSGGPLGEDEYF
CDR3 DNA: TGTGCCAGCAGCTCGGGAGGTCCCCTAGGGGAGGACGAATACTTC

V gene: TRBV28
J gene: TRBJ1-1
D gene: TRBD1
clone size: few
CDR3 protein: CARVGTGNTEAFF
CDR3 DNA: TGTGCCAGAGTAGGGACAGGGAACACTGAAGCTTTCTTT

V gene: TRBV7-9
J gene: TRBJ2-2
D gene: TRBD2
clone size: once
CDR3 protein: CASSTTSGVAGELFF
CDR3 DNA: TGTGCCAGCAGCACGACTAGCGGGGTCGCCGGGGAGCTGTTTTTT

V gene: TRBV7-2
J gene: TRBJ2-1
D gene: -
clone size: once
CDR3 protein: CASSLALGSYNEQFF
CDR3 DNA: TGTGCCAGCAGCTTAGCGCTGGGCTCCTACAATGAGCAGTTCTTC

V gene: TRBV7-9
J gene: TRBJ1-5
D gene: -
clone size: -
CDR3 protein: CASSPLFGNQPQHF
CDR3 DNA: TGTGCCAGCAGCCCCCTCTTTGGCAATCAGCCCCAGCATTTT

V gene: TRBV7-3
J gene: TRBJ2-1
D gene: TRBD2
clone size: -
CDR3 protein: CASSPAPSASGRWGEQFF
CDR3 DNA: TGTGCCAGCAGCCCCGCCCCGTCGGCTAGCGGGAGGTGGGGTGAGCAGTTCTTC

V gene: TRBV7-2
J gene: TRBJ2-1
D gene: TRBD2
clone size: -
CDR3 protein: CASSLGGRAEQFF
CDR3 DNA: TGTGCCAGCAGCTTGGGCGGGAGAGCTGAGCAGTTCTTC

V gene: TRBV4-1
J gene: TRBJ2-1
D gene: TRBD2
clone size: -
CDR3 protein: CASSQVRTSYNEQFF
CDR3 DNA: TGCGCCAGCAGCCAAGTCCGGACTAGCTACAATGAGCAGTTCTTC

V gene: TRBV7-9
J gene: TRBJ2-1
D gene: TRBD2
clone size: -
CDR3 protein: CASSLAVAGVRGEQFF
CDR3 DNA: TGTGCCAGCAGCTTAGCTGTGGCGGGAGTTCGGGGAGAGCAGTTCTTC

V gene: TRBV5-1
J gene: TRBJ1-2
D gene: -
clone size: -
CDR3 protein: CASSLAKGDGYTF
CDR3 DNA: TGCGCCAGCAGCTTGGCCAAGGGGGACGGCTACACCTTC

V gene: TRBV27
J gene: TRBJ2-1
D gene: -
clone size: -
CDR3 protein: CASSLATLYNEQFF
CDR3 DNA: TGTGCCAGCAGTTTAGCCACACTCTACAATGAGCAGTTCTTC

V gene: TRBV10-3
J gene: TRBJ2-7
D gene: TRBD1
clone size: -
CDR3 protein: CAISSGTGGEQYF
CDR3 DNA: TGTGCCATCAGTTCCGGGACAGGGGGCGAGCAGTACTTC

V gene: TRBV6-6
J gene: TRBJ1-2
D gene: TRBD1
clone size: -
CDR3 protein: CASIPGQAGANYGYTF
CDR3 DNA: TGTGCCAGCATCCCGGGACAGGCGGGGGCTAACTATGGCTACACCTTC

V gene: TRBV9
J gene: TRBJ2-1
D gene: -
clone size: -
CDR3 protein: CASSVETLSSYNEQFF
CDR3 DNA: TGTGCCAGCAGCGTTGAGACACTGAGCTCCTACAATGAGCAGTTCTTC

V gene: TRBV7-6
J gene: TRBJ2-7
D gene: -
clone size: -
CDR3 protein: CASSLYGTYEQYF
CDR3 DNA: TGTGCCAGCAGCTTATATGGCACCTACGAGCAGTACTTC

V gene: TRBV27
J gene: TRBJ2-1
D gene: TRBD2
clone size: -
CDR3 protein: CASSWAGGSEQFF
CDR3 DNA: TGTGCCAGCAGTTGGGCGGGGGGGAGTGAGCAGTTCTTC

V gene: TRBV27
J gene: TRBJ1-5
D gene: -
clone size: -
CDR3 protein: CASSLVGQHSNQPQHF
CDR3 DNA: TGTGCCAGCAGTTTAGTGGGGCAACATAGCAATCAGCCCCAGCATTTT

V gene: TRBV27
J gene: TRBJ2-7
D gene: -
clone size: -
CDR3 protein: CASSFSPSGNYEQYF
CDR3 DNA: TGTGCCAGCAGTTTTTCCCCCTCTGGGAACTACGAGCAGTACTTC

V gene: TRBV9
J gene: TRBJ2-1
D gene: TRBD2
clone size: -
CDR3 protein: CASSVAGGRNEQFF
CDR3 DNA: TGTGCCAGCAGCGTAGCGGGAGGGCGGAATGAGCAGTTCTTC

V gene: TRBV4-1
J gene: TRBJ2-7
D gene: -
clone size: -
CDR3 protein: CASSQESGRVQRQYF
CDR3 DNA: TGCGCCAGCAGCCAAGAGAGTGGCAGGGTCCAGCGGCAGTACTTC